This T cell receptor (beta chain) was recorded in a study of CD8+ T cells in alopecia areata. Investigators isolated RNA and reverse transcribed it into cDNA to act as the sequencing template. Sequenced by immunoSEQ multiplex PCR; TCRdb stores in-frame clones only, minus some. Of roughly 210,000 clones detected, 40% to 55% appear once; the ten largest clones hold about 2.6%. The treatment was: oral pan-JAK inhibitor, 5-10 mg twice daily. Whole-study findings and limits: Expanded CD8+ clones among the top 100, and scalp clonality, were significantly decreased by tofacitinib.

With regard to this clone: Its matching antigen is unknown.

CDR3 length equals 10 residues. The V end was cut by 8 bases, the J end by 11 bases, with 11 bases between. Germline loops: CDR1 MGHRA, CDR2 YSYEKL. V usage is TRBV4-1 and J usage is TRBJ2-3; no clear D gene. The receptor was derived from a human donor with alopecia areata. Material: CD4+ T cells sorted from blood, obtained at roughly week 36, from a patient treated with tofacitinib. The CDR3, as DNA: TGCGCCAGCCCTCGAGCCGGGCAGTATTTT. Translating it yields CASPRAGQYF.